This T cell receptor (beta chain) derives from a study of cytomegalovirus exposure and HLA in healthy donors. Trimming shortened V by 7 bases and J by 0 bases, and 9 bases separated the two germline ends. The germline V gene has CDR1 PRHDT and CDR2 FYEKMQ (reference sequence). The CDR3 runs 13 residues. Researchers ran the PCR with 60 Vbeta and 13 Jbeta primers. Assay: immunoSEQ multiplex PCR; the TCRdb copy retains only in-frame clones and omits some. The sample has over 110,000 clones; around 79% are singletons. Details on this clone: Its antigen remains unidentified.

Study conclusions and caveats: Trimming of TCR beta V- and J-genes showed a link, identified in a later analysis, to a missense DCLRE1C variant. The authors enumerated over 150 TCR beta chains as linked to cytomegalovirus. In a later analysis, across HLA loci, associated TCR counts were highest for DRB1, lowest for HLA-C. Some V segments (TRBV6-2 and TRBV6-3 among them) were excluded as indistinguishable.

The sequenced material came from PBMCs. This TCR came from a man aged 18-30 years in good health and CMV-seronegative. The chain couples TRBV13 to TRBJ2-5; unclear D gene. Here the CDR3 reads CASKLTHQETQYF. The CDR3 nucleotides are TGTGCCAGCAAACTCACCCACCAAGAGACCCAGTACTTC.